This TCR beta chain was sequenced during a study of cytomegalovirus exposure and HLA in healthy donors. Notes on the study in general: CMV serostatus was the only immune exposure information that was available. Association with HLA alleles at 0.05 false discovery rate was found for around 17,000 TCR beta sequences in a later analysis.

PCR involved 60 Vbeta and 13 Jbeta primers. The table came from immunoSEQ multiplex PCR; TCRdb's copy has only in-frame clones and leaves some out. The repertoire includes about 37,000 clones, around two thirds of them detected once, and roughly 6.7% sits in the top ten. The CDR3 has 14 amino acids. The germline V and J ends were trimmed by 3 bases and 1 base, with 9 bases remaining between them. Germline-derived CDR1 and CDR2 are LNHDA and SQIVND (reference sequence). In regard to this clone: As yet, its antigen is unknown.

Input material: PBMCs. V and J are TRBV19 and TRBJ1-1, with D possibly TRBD1 on 5 matching bases. This receptor was identified in a man between 25 and 39 years old in good health and CMV-seronegative. The chain's CDR3 is CASSIETANTEAFF. CDR3 bases: TGTGCCAGTAGTATCGAGACAGCGAACACTGAAGCTTTCTTT.